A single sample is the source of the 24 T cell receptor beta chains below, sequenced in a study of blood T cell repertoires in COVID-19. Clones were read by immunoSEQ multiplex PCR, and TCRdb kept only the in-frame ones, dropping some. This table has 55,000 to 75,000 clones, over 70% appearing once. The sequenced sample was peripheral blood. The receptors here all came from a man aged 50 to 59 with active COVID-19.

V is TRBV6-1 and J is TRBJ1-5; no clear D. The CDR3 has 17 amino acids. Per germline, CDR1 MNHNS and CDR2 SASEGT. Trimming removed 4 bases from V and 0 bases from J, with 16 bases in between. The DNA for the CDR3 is TGTGCCAGCAGTGCACAGAGTCAGATCGTTAGCAATCAGCCCCAGCATTTT. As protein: CASSAQSQIVSNQPQHF.

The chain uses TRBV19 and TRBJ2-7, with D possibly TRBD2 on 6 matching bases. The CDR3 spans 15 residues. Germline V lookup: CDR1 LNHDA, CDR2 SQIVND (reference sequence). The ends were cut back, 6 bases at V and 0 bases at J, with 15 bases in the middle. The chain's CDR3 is CASSSPGGLSYEQYF. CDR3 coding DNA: TGTGCCAGTAGCTCCCCCGGGGGTCTCTCCTACGAGCAGTACTTC.

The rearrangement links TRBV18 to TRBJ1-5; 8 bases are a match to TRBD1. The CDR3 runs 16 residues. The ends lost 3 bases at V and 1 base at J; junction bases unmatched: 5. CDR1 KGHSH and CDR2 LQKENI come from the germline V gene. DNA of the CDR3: TGTGCCAGCTCACCCCAGGGGGCGCGGAGCAATCAGCCCCAGCATTTT. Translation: CASSPQGARSNQPQHF.

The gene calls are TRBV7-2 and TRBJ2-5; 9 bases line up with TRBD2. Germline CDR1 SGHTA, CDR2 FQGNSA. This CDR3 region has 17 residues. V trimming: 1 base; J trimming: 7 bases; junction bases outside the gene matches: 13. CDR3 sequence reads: CASSLGVGRGGVVTQYF. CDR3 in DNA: TGTGCCAGCAGCTTAGGTGTCGGGCGGGGGGGTGTTGTGACCCAGTACTTC.

The CDR3 loop reads CASSQDSLAAPGELFF. DNA of the CDR3: TGTGCCAGCAGCCAAGATTCGCTAGCCGCGCCCGGGGAGCTGTTTTTT. The chain carries TRBV4-2 and TRBJ2-2; D is perhaps TRBD2 (5 bases). The CDR3 consists of 16 residues. The V gene lost 0 bases and the J gene lost 6 bases, with 14 bases spanning the gap. CDR1 is LGHNA and CDR2 is YNFKEQ in the germline V gene.

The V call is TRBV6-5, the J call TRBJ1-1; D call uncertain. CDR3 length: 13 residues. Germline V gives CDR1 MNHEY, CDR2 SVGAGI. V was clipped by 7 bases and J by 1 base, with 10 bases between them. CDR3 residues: CASNWQPNTEAFF. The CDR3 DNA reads TGTGCCAGCAATTGGCAACCGAACACTGAAGCTTTCTTT.

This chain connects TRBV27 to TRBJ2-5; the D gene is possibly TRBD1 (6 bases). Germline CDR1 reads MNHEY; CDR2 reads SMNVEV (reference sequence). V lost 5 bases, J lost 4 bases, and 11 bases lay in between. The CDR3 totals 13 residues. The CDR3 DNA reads TGTGCCAGCAGTCTTACAGGGTTAGAGACCCAGTACTTC. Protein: CASSLTGLETQYF.

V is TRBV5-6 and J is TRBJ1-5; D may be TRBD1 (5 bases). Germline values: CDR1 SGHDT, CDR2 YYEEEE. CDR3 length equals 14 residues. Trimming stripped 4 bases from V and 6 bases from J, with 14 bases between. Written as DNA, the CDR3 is TGTGCCAGCAGCCTCGGCGGGGACGGTCAGCCCCAGCATTTT. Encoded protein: CASSLGGDGQPQHF.

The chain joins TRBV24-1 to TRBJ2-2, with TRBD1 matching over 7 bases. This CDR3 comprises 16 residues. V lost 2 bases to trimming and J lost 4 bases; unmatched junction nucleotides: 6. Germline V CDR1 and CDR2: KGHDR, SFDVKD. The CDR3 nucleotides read TGTGCCACCAGTGATTGGGACAGAGGCACCACCGGGGAGCTGTTTTTT. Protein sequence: CATSDWDRGTTGELFF.

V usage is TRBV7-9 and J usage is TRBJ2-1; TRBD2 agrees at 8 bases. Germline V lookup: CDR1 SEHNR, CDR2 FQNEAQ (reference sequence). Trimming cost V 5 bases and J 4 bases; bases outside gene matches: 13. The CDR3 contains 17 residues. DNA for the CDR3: TGTGCCAGCAGCCGACGGGGAGCGGGAGATTTGTACAATGAGCAGTTCTTC. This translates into CASSRRGAGDLYNEQFF.

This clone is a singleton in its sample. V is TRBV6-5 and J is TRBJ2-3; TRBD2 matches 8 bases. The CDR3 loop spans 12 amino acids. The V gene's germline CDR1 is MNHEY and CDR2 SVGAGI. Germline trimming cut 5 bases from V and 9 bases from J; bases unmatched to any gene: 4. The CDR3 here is CASSPGGGTQYF. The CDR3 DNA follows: TGTGCCAGCAGTCCCGGGGGGGGGACGCAGTATTTT.

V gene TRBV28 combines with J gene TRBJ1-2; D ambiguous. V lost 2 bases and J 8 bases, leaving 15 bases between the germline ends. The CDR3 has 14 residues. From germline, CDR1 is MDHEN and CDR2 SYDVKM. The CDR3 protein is CASSLPGGYEGYTF. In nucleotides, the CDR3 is TGTGCCAGCAGTTTACCGGGAGGGTACGAGGGCTACACCTTC.

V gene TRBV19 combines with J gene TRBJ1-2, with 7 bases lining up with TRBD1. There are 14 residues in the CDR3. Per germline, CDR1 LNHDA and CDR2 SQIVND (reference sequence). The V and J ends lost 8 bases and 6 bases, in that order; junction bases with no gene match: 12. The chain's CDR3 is CASGKVTGVDGYTF. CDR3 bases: TGTGCCAGTGGAAAAGTAACAGGGGTCGATGGCTACACCTTC.

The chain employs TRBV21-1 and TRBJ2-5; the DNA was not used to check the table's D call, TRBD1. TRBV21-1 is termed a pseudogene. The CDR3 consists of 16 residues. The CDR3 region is CASSKARDRGQETQYF. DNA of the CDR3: TGTGCCAGCAGCAAAGCGCGAGACAGGGGGCAGGAGACCCAGTACTTC.

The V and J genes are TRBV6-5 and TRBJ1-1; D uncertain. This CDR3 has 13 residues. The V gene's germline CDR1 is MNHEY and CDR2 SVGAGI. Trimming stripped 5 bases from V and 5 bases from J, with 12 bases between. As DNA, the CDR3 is TGTGCCAGCAGTCCCGGTTTGTCTACTGAAGCTTTCTTT. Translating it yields CASSPGLSTEAFF.

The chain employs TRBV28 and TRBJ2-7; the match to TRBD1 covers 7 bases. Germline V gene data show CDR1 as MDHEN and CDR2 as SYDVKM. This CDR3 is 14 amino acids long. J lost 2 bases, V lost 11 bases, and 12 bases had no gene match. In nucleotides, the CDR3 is TGTGCCCTCCGACAGGGAATCCCTCCCTACGAGCAGTACTTC. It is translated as CALRQGIPPYEQYF.

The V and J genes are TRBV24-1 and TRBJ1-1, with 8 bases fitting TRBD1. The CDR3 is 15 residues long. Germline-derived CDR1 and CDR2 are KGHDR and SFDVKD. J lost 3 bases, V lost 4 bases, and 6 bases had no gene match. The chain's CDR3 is CATSDPTGGDTEAFF. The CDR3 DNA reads TGTGCCACCAGTGACCCCACAGGGGGGGACACTGAAGCTTTCTTT.

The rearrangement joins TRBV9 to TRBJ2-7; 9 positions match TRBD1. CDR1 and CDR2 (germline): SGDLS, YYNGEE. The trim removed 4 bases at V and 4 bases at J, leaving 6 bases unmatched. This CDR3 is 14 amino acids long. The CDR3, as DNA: TGTGCCAGCAGCCCCGGGACAGGGCCATACGAGCAGTACTTC. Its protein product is CASSPGTGPYEQYF.

This CDR3 is CASSLMLAGEETQYF. The CDR3 nucleotides are TGTGCCAGCAGCTTGATGCTAGCGGGGGAAGAGACCCAGTACTTC. The chain carries TRBV5-6 and TRBJ2-5; TRBD2 aligns across 10 bases. From germline, CDR1 is SGHDT and CDR2 YYEEEE. Trimming removed 1 base from V and 3 bases from J; junction bases left unmatched: 3. The CDR3 is made up of 15 amino acids.

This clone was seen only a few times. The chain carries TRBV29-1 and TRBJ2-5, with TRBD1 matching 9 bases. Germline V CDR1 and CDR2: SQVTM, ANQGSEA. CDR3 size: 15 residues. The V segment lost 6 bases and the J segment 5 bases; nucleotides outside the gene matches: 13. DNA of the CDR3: TGCAGCGTCGAACCGGGACAGGGAGAACGGGAGACCCAGTACTTC. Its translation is CSVEPGQGERETQYF. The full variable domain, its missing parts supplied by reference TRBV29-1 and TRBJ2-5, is SAVISQKPSRDICQRGTSLTIQCQVDSQVTMMFWYRQQPGQSLTLIATANQGSEATYESGFVIDKFPISRPNLTFSTLTVSNMSPEDSSIYLCSVEPGQGERETQYFGPGTRLLVL.

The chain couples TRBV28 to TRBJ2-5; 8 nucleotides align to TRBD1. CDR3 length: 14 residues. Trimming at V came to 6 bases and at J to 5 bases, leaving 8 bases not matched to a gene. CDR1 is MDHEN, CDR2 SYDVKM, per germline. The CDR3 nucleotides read TGTGCCAGCAGGCTGGACAGGGCAAGCGAGACCCAGTACTTC. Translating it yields CASRLDRASETQYF. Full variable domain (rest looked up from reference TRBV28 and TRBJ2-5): DVKVTQSSRYLVKRTGEKVFLECVQDMDHENMFWYRQDPGLGLRLIYFSYDVKMKEKGDIPEGYSVSREKKERFSLILESASTNQTSMYLCASRLDRASETQYFGPGTRLLVL.

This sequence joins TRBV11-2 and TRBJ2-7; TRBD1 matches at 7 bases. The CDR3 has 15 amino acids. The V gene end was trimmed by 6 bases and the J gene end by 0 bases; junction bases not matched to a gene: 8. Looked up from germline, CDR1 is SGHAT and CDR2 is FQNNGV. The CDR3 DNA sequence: TGTGCCAGCAGTTTATCCGGGACAGTCTCCTACGAGCAGTACTTC. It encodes CASSLSGTVSYEQYF.

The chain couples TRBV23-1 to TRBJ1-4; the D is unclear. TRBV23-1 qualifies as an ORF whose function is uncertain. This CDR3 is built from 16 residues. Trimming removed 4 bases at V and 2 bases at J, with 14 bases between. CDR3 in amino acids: CASSPGSLETNEKLFF. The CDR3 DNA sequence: TGCGCCAGCAGTCCCGGCAGTTTGGAGACTAATGAAAAACTGTTTTTT.

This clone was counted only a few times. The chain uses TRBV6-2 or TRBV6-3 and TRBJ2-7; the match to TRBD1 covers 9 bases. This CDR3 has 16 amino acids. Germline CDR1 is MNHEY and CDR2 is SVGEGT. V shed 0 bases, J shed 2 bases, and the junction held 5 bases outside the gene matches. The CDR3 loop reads CASSYSTGQGTYEQYF. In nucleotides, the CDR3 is TGTGCCAGCAGTTACTCGACGGGACAGGGAACCTACGAGCAGTACTTC.